The 5 T cell receptor beta chains in this list originate from one sample, sequenced in a study of cytotoxic CD8 clonotypes in ibrutinib-treated CLL. The method was immunoSEQ multiplex PCR; TCRdb's version includes in-frame clones alone and lacks a portion of them. This sample has hundreds of thousands of clones, with roughly 70% found just once. Sample: PBMCs, taken after 36 months of ibrutinib treatment. These receptors were obtained from a human donor with chronic lymphocytic leukemia.

The V and J genes are TRBV29-1 and TRBJ2-5; D is possibly TRBD1 (5 bases). V dropped 1 base and J dropped 3 bases, with 9 bases sitting between them. CDR1 and CDR2 from the germline V gene are SQVTM and ANQGSEA. The CDR3 has 13 residues. The CDR3 sequence: CSVEVDRKETQYF. The CDR3 nucleotides are TGCAGCGTTGAAGTCGACAGAAAAGAGACCCAGTACTTC.

The rearrangement joins TRBV7-9 to TRBJ1-3; TRBD1 matches 8 bases. The germline V gene has CDR1 SEHNR and CDR2 FQNEAQ (reference sequence). The CDR3 is 17 residues long. J gave up 2 bases and V 5 bases, and 11 bases lay outside the gene matches. This chain's CDR3 is CASSPDRGVNAGNTIYF. As DNA, the CDR3 is TGTGCCAGCAGCCCCGACAGGGGAGTTAATGCTGGAAACACCATATATTTT.

The chain couples TRBV5-7 to TRBJ2-3; D gene uncertain. TRBV5-7 is recorded as an ORF, its role being uncertain. The V end lost 1 base, the J end lost 5 bases, and 14 bases lay between the germline ends. The CDR3 sequence is 15 residues long. In DNA, the CDR3 is TGTGCCAGCAGCTTGATAAGGACCCAAGGAGATACGCAGTATTTT. Amino acid sequence: CASSLIRTQGDTQYF.

This clone appeared a few times. The chain combines TRBV4-1 with TRBJ1-6; D unresolved. CDR1 is MGHRA, CDR2 YSYEKL, per germline. The CDR3 consists of 16 residues. The germline V and J ends were trimmed by 0 bases and 7 bases, with 13 bases remaining between them. The CDR3 DNA reads as TGCGCCAGCAGCCAAGATTCGGGCAGCCGGAATTCACCCCTCCACTTT. This encodes CASSQDSGSRNSPLHF.

The gene calls are TRBV18 and TRBJ1-3, with D perhaps matching TRBD1 (5 bases). This CDR3 contains 16 residues. Germline V gene data show CDR1 as KGHSH and CDR2 as LQKENI. Trimming took 5 bases from V and 2 from J, leaving 16 bases between them. The chain's CDR3 is CASSLSGIRAGNTIYF. The CDR3 nucleotides are TGTGCCAGCTCATTGTCAGGGATTCGAGCTGGAAACACCATATATTTT.